The 14 T cell receptor beta chains below all came from one sample that was sequenced in a study of beta chain features in type 1 diabetes. The sequenced template was cDNA made from the entire isolated RNA. The data were produced by immunoSEQ multiplex PCR, yet TCRdb's version contains in-frame clones alone and is incomplete. The table shows some 150,000 clones, with about 10% occurring only once. Sequenced sample: naive CD4+ T cells from blood. These receptors were collected from a young man in good health.

This chain joins TRBV13 and TRBJ2-2; 8 positions agree with TRBD1. The CDR3 consists of 16 residues. Losses at the gene ends were 6 bases for V and 4 bases for J; bases not matched to a gene: 10. Per germline, CDR1 PRHDT and CDR2 FYEKMQ (reference sequence). CDR3 sequence: CASRPQGAVGTGELFF. Here the CDR3 DNA reads TGTGCCAGCAGACCTCAGGGGGCAGTGGGCACCGGGGAGCTGTTTTTT.

The chain has TRBV6-5 and TRBJ2-3, with a possible D match to TRBD1 (5 bases). Trimming shortened V by 2 bases and J by 5 bases, and 5 bases separated the two germline ends. The CDR3 covers 12 residues. Germline CDR1 is MNHEY and CDR2 is SVGAGI. The CDR3 spells CASSYRGDTQYF. The CDR3 region has the DNA TGTGCCAGCAGTTACAGGGGAGATACGCAGTATTTT.

In the case of this clone: Other DNA sequences in this sample translate to the same CDR3. The V call is TRBV7-2, the J call TRBJ2-3, with 11 bases identical to TRBD2. Germline assignment: CDR1 SGHTA and CDR2 FQGNSA. The length of the CDR3 is 14 residues. Unmatched junction bases numbered 3, after V lost 6 bases and J lost 4 bases. The CDR3 spells CASSPGLAADTQYF. CDR3 in DNA: TGTGCCAGCAGTCCGGGACTAGCGGCAGATACGCAGTATTTT.

The chain combines TRBV28 with TRBJ2-1; TRBD1 agrees at 7 bases. The germline V gene has CDR1 MDHEN and CDR2 SYDVKM. J gave up 0 bases and V 3 bases, and 5 bases lay outside the gene matches. This CDR3 has 16 amino acids. CDR3 sequence (DNA): TGTGCCAGCAGTTTGGACAGGTGGAGCTCCTACAATGAGCAGTTCTTC. Protein: CASSLDRWSSYNEQFF.

This chain connects TRBV30 to TRBJ2-6; 7 nucleotides align to TRBD1. V trimming: 7 bases; J trimming: 0 bases; junction bases outside the gene matches: 6. Looked up from germline, CDR1 is GTSNPN and CDR2 is SVGIG (reference sequence). CDR3 length: 15 amino acids. CDR3 amino acids: CASDRASSGANVLTF. CDR3 nucleotide sequence: TGTGCCTCTGACAGGGCAAGCTCTGGGGCCAACGTCCTGACTTTC.

This clone was observed at least ten times. The rearrangement joins TRBV7-9 to TRBJ2-7; 7 nucleotides line up with TRBD1. Looked up from germline, CDR1 is SEHNR and CDR2 is FQNEAQ (reference sequence). J was trimmed by 2 bases and V by 6 bases; bases with no gene match: 7. The CDR3 runs to 14 residues. DNA of the CDR3: TGTGCCAGCAGGTCGTCGGGACAGACCTACGAGCAGTACTTC. Protein sequence: CASRSSGQTYEQYF.

The J gene is TRBJ1-2, the V gene TRBV30, with D uncertain. The germline V and J ends were trimmed by 4 bases and 0 bases, with 18 bases remaining between them. Germline CDR1 is GTSNPN and CDR2 is SVGIG (reference sequence). The CDR3 spans 16 residues. CDR3 sequence reads: CAWTPRPGGPNYGYTF. The CDR3 DNA reads as TGTGCCTGGACCCCGCGGCCAGGAGGGCCTAACTATGGCTACACCTTC.

This sequence joins TRBV9 and TRBJ2-5, with TRBD2 identical over 7 bases. V shed 4 bases and J 2 bases; nucleotides not matched to a gene: 5. This CDR3 spans 14 amino acids. CDR1 is SGDLS, CDR2 YYNGEE, per germline. As DNA, the CDR3 is TGTGCCAGCAGCCTTCGCGGGGGACAAGAGACCCAGTACTTC. It yields the protein CASSLRGGQETQYF.

This clone has a handful of counts. This chain uses TRBV7-9 with TRBJ2-1; 7 positions agree with TRBD1. V trimming: 5 bases; J trimming: 10 bases; junction bases outside the gene matches: 8. Per germline, CDR1 SEHNR and CDR2 FQNEAQ (reference sequence). This CDR3 is built from 13 residues. For the CDR3, the DNA is TGTGCCAGCAGCAAAGGACAGGCCCGGGAGCAGTTCTTC. Amino acids: CASSKGQAREQFF.

This rearrangement joins TRBV2 to TRBJ2-7, with D unclear. The CDR3 runs 14 residues. V was clipped by 7 bases and J by 2 bases, with 15 bases between them. Germline-derived CDR1 and CDR2 are SNHLY and FYNNEI. The CDR3 DNA reads TGTGCCAGCACTCCCCAGGTAGTTCCCTACGAGCAGTACTTC. This gives the protein CASTPQVVPYEQYF.

The chain joins TRBV19 to TRBJ2-7; possibly TRBD2 for D (6 bases). Trimming removed 5 bases at V and 5 bases at J, with 19 bases between. Germline CDR1 is LNHDA and CDR2 is SQIVND (reference sequence). This CDR3 is 15 amino acids long. CDR3 DNA sequence: TGTGCCAGTAGTCTCGGCGGGACCGTCGTCCACGAGCAGTACTTC. As protein: CASSLGGTVVHEQYF. Filled out from reference TRBV19 and TRBJ2-7, the complete variable domain reads DGGITQSPKYLFRKEGQNVTLSCEQNLNHDAMYWYRQDPGQGLRLIYYSQIVNDFQKGDIAEGYSVSREKKESFPLTVTSAQKNPTAFYLCASSLGGTVVHEQYFGPGTRLTVT.

The chain is built from TRBV5-4 and TRBJ1-2, with TRBD1 identical over 7 bases. The CDR3 runs 16 residues. V lost 9 bases, J lost 4 bases, and 18 bases stayed unmatched. The V gene's germline CDR1 is SGHNT and CDR2 YYREEE (reference sequence). The CDR3 region has the DNA TGTGCCACCACGCCAGGGGGAGTCTCTTCCTCCTATGGCTACACCTTC. Protein: CATTPGGVSSSYGYTF.

The gene calls are TRBV7-8 and TRBJ2-5; D call uncertain. The CDR3 is 12 amino acids. Germline CDR1 reads SGHVS; CDR2 reads FQNEAQ. The ends were cut back, 5 bases at V and 4 bases at J, with 8 bases in the middle. CDR3: CASSLVLETQYF. The CDR3 DNA reads as TGTGCCAGCAGCCTTGTTTTAGAGACCCAGTACTTC.

This clone came up a few times. The rearrangement uses TRBV6-5 and TRBJ2-1, with a tentative D call TRBD2 (5 bases). The CDR3 runs 12 residues. V was cut by 8 bases and J by 7 bases, with 12 bases left in between. Germline V gene data show CDR1 as MNHEY and CDR2 as SVGAGI. The CDR3 loop reads CASSRRGNEQFF. CDR3 nucleotides: TGTGCCAGCTCCCGTCGGGGTAATGAGCAGTTCTTC.